One and the same sample provided the 31 T cell receptor beta chains below, sequenced in a study of cytomegalovirus exposure and HLA in healthy donors. The PCR used 60 Vbeta and 13 Jbeta primers. Produced via immunoSEQ multiplex PCR; TCRdb's table is partial and in-frame only. This sample has about 200,000 clones, with approximately 88% found just once. Sequences were obtained from PBMCs. These receptors were taken from a boy aged 2 to 10 in good health and CMV-seronegative.

The sample holds a few counts of this clone. The chain employs TRBV23-1 and TRBJ1-1, with D maybe TRBD1 (6 bases). TRBV23-1 is annotated as an ORF whose role is uncertain. The V gene lost 8 bases and the J gene lost 1 base, with 20 bases spanning the gap. The CDR3 spans 16 residues. CDR3 amino acids: CASPGTGTKRNTEAFF. CDR3 DNA: TGCGCCAGCCCGGGGACCGGGACAAAAAGGAACACTGAAGCTTTCTTT.

This clone was seen a single time. The chain recombines TRBV5-1 with TRBJ2-5; 9 nucleotides agree with TRBD2. Trimming cost V 5 bases and J 4 bases; bases outside gene matches: 9. The CDR3 length is 15 residues. Germline CDR1 is SGHRS and CDR2 is YFSETQ. CDR3 sequence reads: CASSLVAGDRETQYF. In DNA form, the CDR3 reads TGCGCCAGCAGTCTGGTAGCGGGGGACAGAGAGACCCAGTACTTC.

V gene TRBV5-6 combines with J gene TRBJ1-2; TRBD1 agrees at 11 bases. This CDR3 contains 18 residues. CDR1 is SGHDT, CDR2 YYEEEE, per germline. The junction had 9 bases not matched to a gene; V was cut back by 2 bases and J by 0 bases. CDR3 protein: CASSLGQGARGANYGYTF. Here the CDR3 DNA reads TGTGCCAGCAGCTTAGGACAGGGGGCGCGAGGAGCTAACTATGGCTACACCTTC.

This clone was recorded a few times. This chain joins TRBV27 and TRBJ2-3; D might be TRBD1 (5 bases). This CDR3 comprises 13 residues. Germline CDR1 is MNHEY and CDR2 is SMNVEV (reference sequence). V lost 10 bases to trimming and J lost 4 bases, with 15 bases between them. The CDR3, as DNA: TGTGCCATCAAGGGGCAGGCCCCAGATACGCAGTATTTT. Its protein is CAIKGQAPDTQYF.

This clone showed up just once. The V gene is TRBV14, the J gene TRBJ1-4; D gene unclear. Germline loops: CDR1 SGHDN, CDR2 FVKESK. The CDR3 spans 14 residues. The V end lost 3 bases, the J end lost 8 bases, and 13 bases lay between the germline ends. Here the CDR3 DNA reads TGTGCCAGCAGCCAGACGCGGCTGAGAGAAAAACTGTTTTTT. Protein product: CASSQTRLREKLFF.

The chain has TRBV4-2 and TRBJ1-1; D gene unclear. The CDR3 is made up of 16 amino acids. Germline CDR1 is LGHNA and CDR2 is YNFKEQ. V was cut by 1 base and J by 2 bases, with 14 bases left in between. The DNA for the CDR3 is TGTGCCAGCAGCCAAGCCCCTCAGAGGATTAACACTGAAGCTTTCTTT. Its protein is CASSQAPQRINTEAFF.

The V and J genes are TRBV9 and TRBJ2-5; D is unclear. Per germline, CDR1 SGDLS and CDR2 YYNGEE. The CDR3 is made up of 11 amino acids. The V gene lost 0 bases and the J gene lost 8 bases, with 5 bases spanning the gap. The CDR3 DNA reads TGTGCCAGCAGCGTAGGTGGCACCCAGTACTTC. It codes for CASSVGGTQYF.

This chain links TRBV5-1 with TRBJ2-6; D ambiguous. CDR3 length: 20 residues. Germline CDR1 is SGHRS and CDR2 is YFSETQ. The V end lost 1 base, the J end lost 0 bases, and 20 bases lay between the germline ends. The CDR3 DNA is TGCGCCAGCAGCTTGTCTGCTTTCCGCCAGGTATCCTCTGGGGCCAACGTCCTGACTTTC. Translation: CASSLSAFRQVSSGANVLTF. Full variable domain (remainder filled in from reference TRBV5-1 and TRBJ2-6): KAGVTQTPRYLIKTRGQQVTLSCSPISGHRSVSWYQQTPGQGLQFLFEYFSETQRNKGNFPGRFSGRQFSNSRSEMNVSTLELGDSALYLCASSLSAFRQVSSGANVLTFGAGSRLTVL.

In DNA form, the CDR3 reads TGTGCTAGTGGTTTGGCCATCCTAGCGGGGGGGCTTGAGCAGTTCTTC. The encoded protein is CASGLAILAGGLEQFF. This rearrangement joins TRBV12-5 to TRBJ2-1; 12 nucleotides line up with TRBD2. V shed 1 base, J shed 9 bases, and the junction held 7 bases outside the gene matches. Germline values: CDR1 LGHNT, CDR2 FRNRAP. CDR3 size: 16 residues.

The CDR3 loop is CASSSLPELTDTQYF. CDR3 nucleotide sequence: TGTGCCAGCAGTTCGCTACCTGAACTCACAGATACGCAGTATTTT. This chain uses TRBV6-5 with TRBJ2-3; no clear D. This CDR3 has 15 amino acids. V shed 4 bases and J shed 2 bases, with 13 bases lying between them. CDR1 and CDR2 (germline): MNHEY, SVGAGI.

In DNA form, the CDR3 reads TGTGCCAGCAGCTTAACGGCCCTCCCGGGACAGGGTGAAGGCTACACCTTC. Translation: CASSLTALPGQGEGYTF. V and J are TRBV5-4 and TRBJ1-2; 9 nucleotides line up with TRBD1. Germline CDR1 is SGHNT and CDR2 is YYREEE (reference sequence). V was clipped by 2 bases and J by 8 bases; unmatched bases: 16. This CDR3 comprises 17 residues.

The gene calls are TRBV2 and TRBJ2-1, with 11 positions matching TRBD2. Germline assignment: CDR1 SNHLY and CDR2 FYNNEI. This CDR3 is built from 15 residues. Trimming removed 6 bases from V and 5 bases from J; junction bases left unmatched: 6. For the CDR3, the DNA is TGTGCCAGCAGGATAGCGGGGGGGCTAAACAATGAGCAGTTCTTC. Residues: CASRIAGGLNNEQFF.

The chain combines TRBV14 with TRBJ1-2; 9 bases fit TRBD1. The CDR3 has 13 residues. With V trimmed by 3 bases and J by 7 bases, 3 bases remained unmatched. CDR1 and CDR2 (germline): SGHDN, FVKESK. The CDR3 coding sequence is TGTGCCAGCAGCCACACGACAGGGGGTGGCTACACCTTC. Translated: CASSHTTGGGYTF. Looking up the rest from reference TRBV14 and TRBJ1-2 gives the full variable domain: EAGVTQFPSHSVIEKGQTVTLRCDPISGHDNLYWYRRVMGKEIKFLLHFVKESKQDESGMPNNRFLAERTGGTYSTLKVQPAELEDSGVYFCASSHTTGGGYTFGSGTRLTVV.

This sequence joins TRBV13 and TRBJ2-5, with D possibly being TRBD2 (6 bases). Germline-derived CDR1 and CDR2 are PRHDT and FYEKMQ (reference sequence). V was trimmed by 5 bases and J by 5 bases, leaving 18 bases between them. The CDR3 sequence is 15 residues long. This CDR3 is CASSPPIEGRETQYF. CDR3 nucleotide sequence: TGTGCCAGCAGCCCCCCTATAGAGGGGAGGGAGACCCAGTACTTC.

This clone showed up just a few times. This chain links TRBV6-1 with TRBJ1-1; 10 bases map to TRBD1. Trimming took 6 bases from V and 6 from J; bases not matched to a gene: 4. In germline, CDR1 is MNHNS, CDR2 SASEGT. The CDR3 contains 13 residues. CDR3 nucleotide sequence: TGTGCCAGCAGGGCCGGGACAGGGGCTGAAGCTTTCTTT. It encodes CASRAGTGAEAFF.

This chain joins TRBV5-4 and TRBJ1-2; 7 bases align to TRBD1. The CDR3 spans 16 residues. J was trimmed by 1 base and V by 3 bases; bases with no gene match: 9. In germline, CDR1 is SGHNT, CDR2 YYREEE (reference sequence). The CDR3 DNA reads as TGTGCCAGCAGCTCACCGGGACAGCTATATAACTATGGCTACACCTTC. This codes for CASSSPGQLYNYGYTF.

V is TRBV27 and J is TRBJ1-2; possible D gene TRBD1, 6 bases. Trimming cost V 7 bases and J 2 bases, with 11 bases left between them. CDR3 length: 13 residues. The germline gives CDR1 MNHEY, CDR2 SMNVEV (reference sequence). CDR3 sequence reads: CASTPGVNYGYTF. CDR3 in DNA: TGTGCCAGCACGCCAGGGGTAAACTATGGCTACACCTTC.

This clone has more than one count but fewer than ten. The chain employs TRBV7-6 and TRBJ2-2; D not certain. Germline CDR1 is SGHVS and CDR2 is FNYEAQ. The CDR3 has 15 residues. Trimming took 1 base from V and 4 from J, leaving 10 bases between them. The CDR3 DNA sequence: TGTGCCAGCAGCTTAGGAAGCACCTTCACCGGGGAGCTGTTTTTT. It specifies CASSLGSTFTGELFF.

The table lists this clone with a few counts. V gene TRBV6-5 combines with J gene TRBJ1-1; TRBD1 aligns across 8 bases. The CDR3 sequence is 14 residues long. The germline V gene has CDR1 MNHEY and CDR2 SVGAGI. The junction had 6 bases not matched to a gene; V was cut back by 5 bases and J by 4 bases. CDR3: CASSPMDRVTEAFF. The CDR3 DNA sequence: TGTGCCAGCAGTCCGATGGACAGGGTCACTGAAGCTTTCTTT.

V is TRBV5-1 and J is TRBJ2-5, with D tentatively TRBD2 (5 bases). The CDR3 runs 16 residues. V was cut by 3 bases and J by 1 base, with 16 bases left in between. CDR1 is SGHRS and CDR2 is YFSETQ in the germline V gene. CDR3 loop: CASSSQEVRLQETQYF. CDR3 bases: TGCGCCAGCAGCTCCCAGGAGGTGAGGCTCCAAGAGACCCAGTACTTC.

V and J are TRBV6-1 and TRBJ2-5; 13 positions agree with TRBD2. The ends lost 6 bases at V and 5 bases at J; junction bases unmatched: 6. The germline V gene encodes CDR1 MNHNS and CDR2 SASEGT. The CDR3 spans 15 residues. This CDR3 reads CASSELAGGRETQYF. Here the CDR3 DNA reads TGTGCCAGCAGCGAACTAGCGGGGGGGCGGGAGACCCAGTACTTC.

The chain recombines TRBV6-5 with TRBJ1-6; maybe TRBD1 (5 bases). The CDR3 runs to 15 residues. The V end was cut by 7 bases, the J end by 1 base, with 11 bases between. Germline values: CDR1 MNHEY, CDR2 SVGAGI. The CDR3 nucleotides read TGTGCCAGCACCGGGGGGGGTTCCTATAATTCACCCCTCCACTTT. Amino acids: CASTGGGSYNSPLHF.

There are a few counts of this clone. The CDR3 DNA reads as TGTGCCAGCAGTTCCCGGGTCGAGGGAAATCAGCCCCAGCATTTT. As protein: CASSSRVEGNQPQHF. The gene calls are TRBV6-5 and TRBJ1-5; no firm D call. CDR1 is MNHEY and CDR2 is SVGAGI in the germline V gene. There are 15 residues in the CDR3. V was cut by 4 bases and J by 4 bases, with 14 bases left in between.

This clone has only one observation. This sample also contains other DNA sequences that code for the same CDR3. The chain links TRBV29-1 to TRBJ1-3; D is ambiguous. The V end was cut by 3 bases, the J end by 0 bases, with 18 bases between. Germline V gives CDR1 SQVTM, CDR2 ANQGSEA. CDR3 length: 17 amino acids. The CDR3 sequence is CSVEATTPKLSGNTIYF. As DNA, the CDR3 is TGCAGCGTTGAGGCGACAACACCGAAACTCTCTGGAAACACCATATATTTT.

This rearrangement joins TRBV13 to TRBJ2-7, with a weak D call TRBD2 (5 bases). This CDR3 has 12 residues. Germline V gives CDR1 PRHDT, CDR2 FYEKMQ (reference sequence). V was pared by 6 bases and J by 7 bases, with 13 bases between. The CDR3 is CASSRTQREQYF. The CDR3 nucleotides read TGTGCCAGCAGTAGGACTCAGAGGGAGCAGTACTTC.

This CDR3 reads CASSPKLTRTGITGELFF. The DNA of the CDR3 is TGTGCCAGCAGCCCCAAATTAACTCGGACAGGGATCACCGGGGAGCTGTTTTTT. The chain combines TRBV9 with TRBJ2-2; 8 bases agree with TRBD1. Germline CDR1 SGDLS, CDR2 YYNGEE. The CDR3 covers 18 residues. J lost 4 bases, V lost 4 bases, and 15 bases had no gene match.

The chain combines TRBV30 with TRBJ2-1, with 8 bases matching TRBD1. Germline trimming cut 5 bases from V and 9 bases from J; bases unmatched to any gene: 18. Germline CDR1 and CDR2: GTSNPN and SVGIG (reference sequence). The CDR3 is 16 amino acids. The CDR3: CAWARTGQIWDPEQFF. The DNA for the CDR3 is TGTGCCTGGGCTAGGACAGGGCAAATATGGGACCCTGAGCAGTTCTTC.

V is TRBV9 and J is TRBJ2-5, with 10 bases fitting TRBD2. V lost 6 bases, J lost 2 bases, and 4 bases stayed unmatched. The CDR3 sequence is 14 residues long. The germline V gene has CDR1 SGDLS and CDR2 YYNGEE. The CDR3 bases are TGTGCCAGCAACGGAGCGGGGGGGCAAGAGACCCAGTACTTC. It is translated as CASNGAGGQETQYF.

This chain uses TRBV18 with TRBJ1-1; TRBD1 is a possible D gene (6 bases). From germline, CDR1 is KGHSH and CDR2 LQKENI. Trimming shortened V by 3 bases and J by 7 bases, and 21 bases separated the two germline ends. The CDR3 totals 16 residues. The CDR3 here is CASSPPGQTYPIEAFF. The CDR3 DNA reads as TGTGCCAGCTCACCCCCTGGACAGACTTACCCAATTGAAGCTTTCTTT.

This sequence joins TRBV6-4 and TRBJ2-3; the match to TRBD2 covers 10 bases. The CDR3 runs to 16 residues. The germline V gene encodes CDR1 MRHNA and CDR2 SNTAGT. With 3 bases clipped from V and 3 bases from J, the junction kept 6 bases outside the gene matches. The CDR3, as DNA: TGTGCCAGCAGTGAGGCAGCGGGGGGGCAAACAGATACGCAGTATTTT. It specifies CASSEAAGGQTDTQYF.

The chain is built from TRBV19 and TRBJ1-4; the D gene is possibly TRBD1 (5 bases). CDR3 length equals 17 residues. V was pared by 7 bases and J by 3 bases, with 21 bases between. Germline V CDR1 and CDR2: LNHDA, SQIVND (reference sequence). CDR3 DNA: TGTGCCAGTACCATAGTATGGAGGGGACTATCTAATGAAAAACTGTTTTTT. Translating it yields CASTIVWRGLSNEKLFF.